This T cell receptor (beta chain) was documented in a study of human versus mouse CDR3 diversity and MHC coevolution. Whole-study findings and limits: Human CDR3s averaged more deletions and insertions than mouse CDR3s. Approximately 1.7 million TCR beta clonotypes were estimated for humans, the largest repertoire.

Sequencing used immunoSEQ multiplex PCR; TCRdb keeps in-frame clones, though not all of them. The sample consists of fewer than 100,000 clones, 80% to 95% of them appearing once. Germline CDR1 is SGDLS and CDR2 is YYNGEE. The V gene end was trimmed by 1 base and the J gene end by 1 base; junction bases not matched to a gene: 9. The CDR3 consists of 19 residues. With respect to this clone: Its antigen is not identified.

This receptor was identified in a person aged 30 to 69 in good health. The chain is built from TRBV9 and TRBJ2-2, with 11 bases that match TRBD2. The sequencing input was naive CD4+ T cells from blood. The subset was: CD45RO-negative CD62L-positive naive CD4 T cells. The DNA of the CDR3 is TGTGCCAGCAGCGTAAAGGTGTCTAGCGGGAGGAAGAACACCGGGGAGCTGTTTTTT. It translates to CASSVKVSSGRKNTGELFF.